The source of this TCR beta chain is a study of early T cells in non-severe SARS-CoV-2 infection. About the study: The authors sequenced bulk RNA from unsorted whole blood, leaving chains unpaired. Broader study findings: VDJdb matching skewed toward anti-spike CD8 responses, missing private and CD4 specificities.

J was trimmed by 6 bases and V by 6 bases; bases with no gene match: 10. The CDR3 is 17 amino acids. This clonotype was seen at least ten times. Its cognate antigen is unknown. Unique molecular identifiers were affixed to single, distinct cDNA molecules. One entry per CDR3 protein results from TCRdb running MiXCR on the 5' RACE reads. The sample holds 20,000 to 30,000 distinct CDR3 sequences; roughly 6% are singletons and the top ten take 2% to 2.5%. V and J are TRBV12-3 or TRBV12-4 and TRBJ2-1, with 14 bases lining up with TRBD2. Sequenced: whole blood. The clonotype comes from an adult who was a healthcare worker with PCR-confirmed SARS-CoV-2 infection or an uninfected control (not recorded which). In nucleotides, the CDR3 is TGTGCCAGCAGACTTAGAGGGGGGACTAGCGGGAGCAATGAGCAGTTCTTC. It encodes CASRLRGGTSGSNEQFF.